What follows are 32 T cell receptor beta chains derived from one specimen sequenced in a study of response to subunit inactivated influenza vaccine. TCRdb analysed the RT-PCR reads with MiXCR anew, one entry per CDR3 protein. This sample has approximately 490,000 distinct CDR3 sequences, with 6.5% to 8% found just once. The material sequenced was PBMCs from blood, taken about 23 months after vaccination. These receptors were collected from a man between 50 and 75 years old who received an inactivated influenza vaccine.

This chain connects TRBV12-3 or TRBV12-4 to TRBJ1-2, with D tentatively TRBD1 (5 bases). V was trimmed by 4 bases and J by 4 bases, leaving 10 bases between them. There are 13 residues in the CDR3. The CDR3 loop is CASSSGPSYGYTF. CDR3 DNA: TGTGCCAGCAGTTCGGGACCGAGCTATGGCTACACCTTC.

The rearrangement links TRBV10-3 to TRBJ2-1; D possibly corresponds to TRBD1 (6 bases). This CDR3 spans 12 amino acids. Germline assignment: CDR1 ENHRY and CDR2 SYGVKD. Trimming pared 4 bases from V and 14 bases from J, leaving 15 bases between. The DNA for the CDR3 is TGTGCCATCAGTGGTGAAAAGCGACAGGAGTTCTTC. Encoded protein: CAISGEKRQEFF.

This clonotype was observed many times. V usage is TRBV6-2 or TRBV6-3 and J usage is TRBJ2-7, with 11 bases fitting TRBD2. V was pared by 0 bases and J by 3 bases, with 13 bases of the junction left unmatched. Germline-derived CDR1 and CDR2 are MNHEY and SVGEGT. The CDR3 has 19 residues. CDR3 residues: CASSYSKGLAARGYYEQYF. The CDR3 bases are TGTGCCAGCAGTTACTCGAAGGGACTAGCGGCCCGGGGCTACTACGAGCAGTACTTC.

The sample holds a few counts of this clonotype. This CDR3 is CASSFFTGVGDEQFF. The DNA of the CDR3 is TGTGCCAGCAGTTTCTTCACGGGGGTTGGGGATGAGCAGTTCTTC. The rearrangement uses TRBV28 and TRBJ2-1; D is possibly TRBD2 (6 bases). Trimming removed 3 bases at V and 8 bases at J, with 17 bases between. From germline, CDR1 is MDHEN and CDR2 SYDVKM. This CDR3 comprises 15 residues.

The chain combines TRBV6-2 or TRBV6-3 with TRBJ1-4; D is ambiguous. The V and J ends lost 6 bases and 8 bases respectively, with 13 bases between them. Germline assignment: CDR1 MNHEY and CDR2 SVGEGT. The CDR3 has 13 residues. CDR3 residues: CASRDNSVEKLFF. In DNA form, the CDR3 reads TGTGCCAGCAGAGACAACAGCGTCGAAAAACTGTTTTTT.

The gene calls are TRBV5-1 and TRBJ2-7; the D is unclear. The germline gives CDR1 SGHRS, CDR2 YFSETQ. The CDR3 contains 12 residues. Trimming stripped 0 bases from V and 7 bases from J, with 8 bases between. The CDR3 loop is CASSLDPREQYF. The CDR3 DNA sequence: TGCGCCAGCAGCTTGGACCCCCGGGAGCAGTACTTC.

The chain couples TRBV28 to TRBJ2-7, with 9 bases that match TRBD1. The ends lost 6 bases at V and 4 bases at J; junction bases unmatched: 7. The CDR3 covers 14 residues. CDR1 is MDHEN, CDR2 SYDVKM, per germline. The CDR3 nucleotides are TGTGCCAGCAGGGCGCCGGGACAGGGTTACGAGCAGTACTTC. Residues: CASRAPGQGYEQYF. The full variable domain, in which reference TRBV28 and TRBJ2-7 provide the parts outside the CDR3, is DVKVTQSSRYLVKRTGEKVFLECVQDMDHENMFWYRQDPGLGLRLIYFSYDVKMKEKGDIPEGYSVSREKKERFSLILESASTNQTSMYLCASRAPGQGYEQYFGPGTRLTVT.

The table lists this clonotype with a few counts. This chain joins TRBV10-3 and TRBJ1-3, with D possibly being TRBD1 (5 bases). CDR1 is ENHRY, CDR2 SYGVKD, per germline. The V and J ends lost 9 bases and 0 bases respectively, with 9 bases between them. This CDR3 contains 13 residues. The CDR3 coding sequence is TGTGCCATTAGGGACCGCTCTGGAAACACCATATATTTT. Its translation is CAIRDRSGNTIYF.

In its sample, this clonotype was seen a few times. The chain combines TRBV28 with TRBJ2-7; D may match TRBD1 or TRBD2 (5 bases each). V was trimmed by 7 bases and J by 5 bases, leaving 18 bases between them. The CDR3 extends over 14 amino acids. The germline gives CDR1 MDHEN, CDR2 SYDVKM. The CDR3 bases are TGTGCCAGCACCATACCGACGGGGCTCCACGAGCAGTACTTC. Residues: CASTIPTGLHEQYF.

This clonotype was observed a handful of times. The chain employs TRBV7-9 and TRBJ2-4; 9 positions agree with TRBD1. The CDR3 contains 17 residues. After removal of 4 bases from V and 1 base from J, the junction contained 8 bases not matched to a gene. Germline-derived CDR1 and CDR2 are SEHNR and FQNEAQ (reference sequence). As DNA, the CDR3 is TGTGCCAGCAGCTCGAACAGGGGGCGGACGGCCAAAAACATTCAGTACTTC. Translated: CASSSNRGRTAKNIQYF.

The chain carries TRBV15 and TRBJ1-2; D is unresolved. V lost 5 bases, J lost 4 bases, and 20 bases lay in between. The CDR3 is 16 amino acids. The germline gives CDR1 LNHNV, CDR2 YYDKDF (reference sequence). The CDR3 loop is CATSENPTGPIYGYTF. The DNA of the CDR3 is TGTGCCACCAGCGAGAACCCGACGGGCCCCATCTATGGCTACACCTTC.

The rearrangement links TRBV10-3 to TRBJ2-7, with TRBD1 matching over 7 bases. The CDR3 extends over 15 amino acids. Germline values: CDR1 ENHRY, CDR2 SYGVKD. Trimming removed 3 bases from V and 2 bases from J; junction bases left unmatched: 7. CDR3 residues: CAISDSIGQAYEQYF. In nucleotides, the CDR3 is TGTGCCATCAGTGACTCAATCGGACAGGCCTACGAGCAGTACTTC.

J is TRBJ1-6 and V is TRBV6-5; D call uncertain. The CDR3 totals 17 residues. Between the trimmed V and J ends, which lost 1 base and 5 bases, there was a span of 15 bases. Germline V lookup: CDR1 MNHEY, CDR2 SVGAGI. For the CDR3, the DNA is TGTGCCAGCAGTTACTTCGTCATTCGAGGCAATAATTCACCCCTCCACTTT. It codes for CASSYFVIRGNNSPLHF.

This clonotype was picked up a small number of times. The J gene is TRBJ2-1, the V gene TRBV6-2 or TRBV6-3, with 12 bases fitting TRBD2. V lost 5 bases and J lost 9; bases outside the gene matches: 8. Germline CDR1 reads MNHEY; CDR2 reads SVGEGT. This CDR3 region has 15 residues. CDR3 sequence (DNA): TGTGCCAGCAGTCCGACTAGCGGGAGATATTCTGAGCAGTTCTTC. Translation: CASSPTSGRYSEQFF.

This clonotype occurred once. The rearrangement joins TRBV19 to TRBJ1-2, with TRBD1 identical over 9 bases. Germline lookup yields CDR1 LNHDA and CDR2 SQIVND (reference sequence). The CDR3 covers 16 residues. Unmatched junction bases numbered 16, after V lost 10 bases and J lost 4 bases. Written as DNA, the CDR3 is TGTGCCACCTACGGGTCCCGGGACAGGGCTGGCTATGGCTACACCTTC. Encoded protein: CATYGSRDRAGYGYTF.

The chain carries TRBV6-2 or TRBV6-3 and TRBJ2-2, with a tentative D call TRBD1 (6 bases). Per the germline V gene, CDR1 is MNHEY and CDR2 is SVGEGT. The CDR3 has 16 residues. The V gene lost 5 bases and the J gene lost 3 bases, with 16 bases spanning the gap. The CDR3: CASSRDISLYTGELFF. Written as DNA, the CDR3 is TGTGCCAGCAGTCGGGACATCAGCTTGTACACCGGGGAGCTGTTTTTT.

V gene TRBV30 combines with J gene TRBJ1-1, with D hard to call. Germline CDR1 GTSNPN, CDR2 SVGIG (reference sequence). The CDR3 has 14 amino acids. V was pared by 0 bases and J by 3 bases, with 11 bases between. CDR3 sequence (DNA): TGTGCCTGGAGTGTTTACGGGCGTTACACTGAAGCTTTCTTT. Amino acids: CAWSVYGRYTEAFF.

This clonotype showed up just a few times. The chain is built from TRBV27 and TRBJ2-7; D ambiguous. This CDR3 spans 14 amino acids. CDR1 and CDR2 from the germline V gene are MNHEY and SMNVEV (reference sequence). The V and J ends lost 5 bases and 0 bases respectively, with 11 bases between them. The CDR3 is CASSTARPSYEQYF. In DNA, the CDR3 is TGTGCCAGCAGTACGGCTAGGCCCTCCTACGAGCAGTACTTC.

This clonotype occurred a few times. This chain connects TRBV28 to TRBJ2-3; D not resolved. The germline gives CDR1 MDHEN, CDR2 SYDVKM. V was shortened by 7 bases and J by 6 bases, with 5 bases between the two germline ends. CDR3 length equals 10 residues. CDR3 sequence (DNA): TGTGCCAGCAAAGATGATACGCAGTATTTT. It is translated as CASKDDTQYF.

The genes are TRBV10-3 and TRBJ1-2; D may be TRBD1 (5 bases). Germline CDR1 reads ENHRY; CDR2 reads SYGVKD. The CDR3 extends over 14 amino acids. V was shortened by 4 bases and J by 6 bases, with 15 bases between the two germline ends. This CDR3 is CAISVQGGSNGYTF. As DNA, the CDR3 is TGTGCCATCAGTGTTCAGGGTGGGAGTAATGGCTACACCTTC.

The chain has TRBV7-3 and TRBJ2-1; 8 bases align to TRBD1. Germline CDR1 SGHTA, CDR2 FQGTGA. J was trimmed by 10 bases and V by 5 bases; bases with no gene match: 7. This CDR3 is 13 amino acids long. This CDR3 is CASSTGQGDEQFF. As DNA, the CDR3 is TGTGCCAGCAGCACCGGACAGGGTGACGAGCAGTTCTTC.

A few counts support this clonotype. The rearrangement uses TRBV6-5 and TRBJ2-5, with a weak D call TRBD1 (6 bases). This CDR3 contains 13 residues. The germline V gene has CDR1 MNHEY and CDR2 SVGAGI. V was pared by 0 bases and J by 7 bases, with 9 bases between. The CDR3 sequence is CASSYSGHGTQYF. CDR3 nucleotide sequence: TGTGCCAGCAGTTACTCGGGACATGGGACCCAGTACTTC.

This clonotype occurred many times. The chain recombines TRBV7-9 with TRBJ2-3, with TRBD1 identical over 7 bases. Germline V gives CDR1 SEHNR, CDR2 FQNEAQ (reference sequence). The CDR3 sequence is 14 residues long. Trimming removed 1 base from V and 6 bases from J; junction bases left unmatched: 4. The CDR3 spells CASSLEVQGDTQYF. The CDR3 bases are TGTGCCAGCAGCTTAGAGGTACAGGGGGATACGCAGTATTTT.

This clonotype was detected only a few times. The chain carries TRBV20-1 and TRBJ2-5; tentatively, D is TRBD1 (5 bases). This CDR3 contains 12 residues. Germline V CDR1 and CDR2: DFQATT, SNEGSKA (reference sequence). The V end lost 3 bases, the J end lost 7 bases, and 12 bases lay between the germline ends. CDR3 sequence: CSARGPTGTQYF. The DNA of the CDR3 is TGCAGTGCTAGGGGGCCTACTGGGACCCAGTACTTC.

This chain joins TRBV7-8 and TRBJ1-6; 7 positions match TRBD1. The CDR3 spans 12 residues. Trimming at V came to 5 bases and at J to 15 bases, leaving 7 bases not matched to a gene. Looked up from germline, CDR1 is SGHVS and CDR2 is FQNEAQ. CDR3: CASSVGTANLHF. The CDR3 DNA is TGTGCCAGCAGCGTCGGGACAGCTAACCTCCACTTT.

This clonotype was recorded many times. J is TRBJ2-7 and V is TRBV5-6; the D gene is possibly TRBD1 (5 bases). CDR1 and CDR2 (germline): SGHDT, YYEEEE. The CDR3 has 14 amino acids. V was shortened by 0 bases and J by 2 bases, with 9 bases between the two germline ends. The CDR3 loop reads CASSLVGRAYEQYF. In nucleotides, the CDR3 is TGTGCCAGCAGCTTGGTGGGCAGGGCCTACGAGCAGTACTTC.

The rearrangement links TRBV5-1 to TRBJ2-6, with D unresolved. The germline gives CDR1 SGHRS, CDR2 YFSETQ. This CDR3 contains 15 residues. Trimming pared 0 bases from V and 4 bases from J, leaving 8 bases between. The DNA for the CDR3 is TGCGCCAGCAGCTTGGATCCTATGGGGGCCAACGTCCTGACTTTC. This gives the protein CASSLDPMGANVLTF.

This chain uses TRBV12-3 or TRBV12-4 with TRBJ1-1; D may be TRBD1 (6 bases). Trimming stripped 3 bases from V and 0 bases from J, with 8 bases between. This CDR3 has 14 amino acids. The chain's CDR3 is CASSFDRMNTEAFF. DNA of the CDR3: TGTGCCAGCAGTTTTGACAGGATGAACACTGAAGCTTTCTTT.

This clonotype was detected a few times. CDR3 in DNA: TGCAGCGTAATCCTAGCGGGGAAAGACAATGAGCAGTTCTTC. Its translation is CSVILAGKDNEQFF. The chain couples TRBV29-1 to TRBJ2-1; 9 bases are a match to TRBD2. CDR1 and CDR2 from the germline V gene are SQVTM and ANQGSEA. The CDR3 covers 14 residues. With 6 bases clipped from V and 5 bases from J, the junction kept 8 bases outside the gene matches.

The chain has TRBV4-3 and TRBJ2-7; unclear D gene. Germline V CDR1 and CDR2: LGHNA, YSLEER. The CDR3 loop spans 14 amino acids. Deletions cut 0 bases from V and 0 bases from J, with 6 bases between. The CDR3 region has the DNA TGCGCCAGCAGCCAAGATTCATTCTCCTACGAGCAGTACTTC. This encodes CASSQDSFSYEQYF.

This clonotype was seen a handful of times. This chain's CDR3 is CAWSPNQTPGELFF. The CDR3 coding sequence is TGTGCCTGGAGTCCGAATCAAACTCCCGGGGAGCTGTTTTTT. V is TRBV30 and J is TRBJ2-2; no clear D gene. The V gene lost 2 bases and the J gene lost 6 bases, with 13 bases spanning the gap. Germline CDR1 is GTSNPN and CDR2 is SVGIG (reference sequence). CDR3 length: 14 residues.

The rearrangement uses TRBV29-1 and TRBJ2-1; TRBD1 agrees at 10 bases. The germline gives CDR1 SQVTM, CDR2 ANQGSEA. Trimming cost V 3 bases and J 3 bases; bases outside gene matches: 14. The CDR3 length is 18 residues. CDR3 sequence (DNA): TGCAGCGTTGATGGGACAGGGGCCCTAGCGGTTAACTACAATGAGCAGTTCTTC. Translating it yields CSVDGTGALAVNYNEQFF.